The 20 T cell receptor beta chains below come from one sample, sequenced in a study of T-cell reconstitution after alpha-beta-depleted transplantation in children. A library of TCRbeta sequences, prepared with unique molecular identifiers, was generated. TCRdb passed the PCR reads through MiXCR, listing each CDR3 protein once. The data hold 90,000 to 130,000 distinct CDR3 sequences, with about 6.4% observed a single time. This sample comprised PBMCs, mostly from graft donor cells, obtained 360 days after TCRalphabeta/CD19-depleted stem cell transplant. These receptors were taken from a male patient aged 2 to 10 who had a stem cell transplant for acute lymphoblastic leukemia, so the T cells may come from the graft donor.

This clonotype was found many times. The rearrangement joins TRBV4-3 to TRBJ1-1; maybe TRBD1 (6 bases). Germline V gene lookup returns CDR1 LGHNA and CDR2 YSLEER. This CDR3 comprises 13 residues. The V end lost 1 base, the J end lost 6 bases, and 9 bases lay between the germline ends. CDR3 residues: CASSQVRGAEAFF. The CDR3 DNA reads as TGCGCCAGCAGCCAAGTCAGGGGCGCTGAAGCTTTCTTT.

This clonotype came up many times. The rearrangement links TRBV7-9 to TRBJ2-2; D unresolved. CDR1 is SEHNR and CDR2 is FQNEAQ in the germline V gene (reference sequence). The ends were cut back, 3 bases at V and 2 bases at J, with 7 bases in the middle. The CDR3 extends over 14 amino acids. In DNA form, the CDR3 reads TGTGCCAGCAGCTTTCCGATTAACACCGGGGAGCTGTTTTTT. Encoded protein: CASSFPINTGELFF.

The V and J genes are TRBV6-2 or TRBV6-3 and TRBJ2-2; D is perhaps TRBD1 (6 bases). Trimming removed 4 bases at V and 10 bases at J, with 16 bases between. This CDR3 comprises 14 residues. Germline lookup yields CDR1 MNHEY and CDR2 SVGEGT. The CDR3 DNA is TGTGCCAGCAGTTCCGGGACACGACCGCAGGAGCTGTTTTTT. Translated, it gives CASSSGTRPQELFF.

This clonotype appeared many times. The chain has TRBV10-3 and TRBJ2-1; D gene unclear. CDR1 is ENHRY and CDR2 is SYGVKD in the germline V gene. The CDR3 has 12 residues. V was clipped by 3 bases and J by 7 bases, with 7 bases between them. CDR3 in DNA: TGTGCCATCAGTGACCTAATGAATGAGCAGTTCTTC. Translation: CAISDLMNEQFF.

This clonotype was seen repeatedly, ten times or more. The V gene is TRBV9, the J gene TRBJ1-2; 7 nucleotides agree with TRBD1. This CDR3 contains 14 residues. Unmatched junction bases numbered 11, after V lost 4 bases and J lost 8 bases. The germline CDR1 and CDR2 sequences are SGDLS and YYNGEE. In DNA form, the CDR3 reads TGTGCCAGCAGCCTCGACAGGGAAAGGGGCGGCTACACCTTC. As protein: CASSLDRERGGYTF.

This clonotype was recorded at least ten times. As DNA, the CDR3 is TGTGCCAGCAGCCACAGGGGACCTAAAACGCGCGCGAACACTGAAGCTTTCTTT. Its translation is CASSHRGPKTRANTEAFF. The V call is TRBV7-9, the J call TRBJ1-1; 7 bases map to TRBD1. Germline lookup yields CDR1 SEHNR and CDR2 FQNEAQ (reference sequence). There are 18 residues in the CDR3. Unmatched junction bases numbered 16, after V lost 5 bases and J lost 1 base. The full variable domain, rest sourced from reference TRBV7-9 and TRBJ1-1, is DTGVSQNPRHKITKRGQNVTFRCDPISEHNRLYWYRQTLGQGPEFLTYFQNEAQLEKSRLLSDRFSAERPKGSFSTLEIQRTEQGDSAMYLCASSHRGPKTRANTEAFFGQGTRLTVV.

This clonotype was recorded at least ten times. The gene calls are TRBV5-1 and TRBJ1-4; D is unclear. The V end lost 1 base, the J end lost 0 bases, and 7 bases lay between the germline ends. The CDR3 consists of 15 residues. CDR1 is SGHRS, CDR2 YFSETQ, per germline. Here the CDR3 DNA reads TGCGCCAGCAGCTTGAAGGAGTCAACTAATGAAAAACTGTTTTTT. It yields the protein CASSLKESTNEKLFF.

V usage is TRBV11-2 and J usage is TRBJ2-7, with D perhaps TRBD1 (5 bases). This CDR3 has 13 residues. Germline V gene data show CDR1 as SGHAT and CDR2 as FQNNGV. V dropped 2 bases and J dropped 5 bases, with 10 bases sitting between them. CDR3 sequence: CASSLQGRNEQYF. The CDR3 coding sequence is TGTGCCAGCAGCTTACAGGGAAGGAACGAGCAGTACTTC.

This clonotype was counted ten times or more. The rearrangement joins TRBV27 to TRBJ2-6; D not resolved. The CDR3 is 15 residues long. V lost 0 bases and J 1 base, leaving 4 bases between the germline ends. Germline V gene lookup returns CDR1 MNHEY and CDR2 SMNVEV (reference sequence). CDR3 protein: CASSLSASGANVLTF. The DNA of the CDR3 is TGTGCCAGCAGTTTATCGGCTTCTGGGGCCAACGTCCTGACTTTC. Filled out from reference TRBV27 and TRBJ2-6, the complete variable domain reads EAQVTQNPRYLITVTGKKLTVTCSQNMNHEYMSWYRQDPGLGLRQIYYSMNVEVTDKGDVPEGYKVSRKEKRNFPLILESPSPNQTSLYFCASSLSASGANVLTFGAGSRLTVL.

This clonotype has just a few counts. The CDR3 coding sequence is TGCAGTGCTAGAGGGTGGAAGTACGAGCAGTACTTC. It yields the protein CSARGWKYEQYF. The chain recombines TRBV20-1 with TRBJ2-7; D uncertain. Trimming stripped 1 base from V and 4 bases from J, with 8 bases between. The germline V gene has CDR1 DFQATT and CDR2 SNEGSKA (reference sequence). CDR3 size: 12 residues.

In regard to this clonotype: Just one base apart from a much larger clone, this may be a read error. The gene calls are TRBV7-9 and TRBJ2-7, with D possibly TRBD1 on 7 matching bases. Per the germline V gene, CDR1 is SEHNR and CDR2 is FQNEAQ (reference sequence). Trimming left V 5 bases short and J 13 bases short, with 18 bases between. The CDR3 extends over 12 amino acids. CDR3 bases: TGTGCCAGCAGCGCGCAGGGGGGTGGGCATTACTTC. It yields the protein CASSAQGGGHYF. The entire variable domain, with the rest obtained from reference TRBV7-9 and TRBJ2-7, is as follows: DTGVSQNPRHKITKRGQNVTFRCDPISEHNRLYWYRQTLGQGPEFLTYFQNEAQLEKSRLLSDRFSAERPKGSFSTLEIQRTEQGDSAMYLCASSAQGGGHYFGPGTRLTVT.

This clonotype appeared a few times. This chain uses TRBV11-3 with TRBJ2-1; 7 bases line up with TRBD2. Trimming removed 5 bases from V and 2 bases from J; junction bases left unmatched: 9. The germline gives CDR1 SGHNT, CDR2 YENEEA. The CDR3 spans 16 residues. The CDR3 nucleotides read TGTGCCAGCAGCCCCCGAAGAAGCGGGACCTACAATGAGCAGTTCTTC. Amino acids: CASSPRRSGTYNEQFF.

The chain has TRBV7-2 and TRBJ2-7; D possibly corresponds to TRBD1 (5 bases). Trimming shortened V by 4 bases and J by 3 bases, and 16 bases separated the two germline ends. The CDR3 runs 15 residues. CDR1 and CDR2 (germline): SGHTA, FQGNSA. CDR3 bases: TGTGCCAGCAGCTGGAACAGGTACCAAGACTACGAGCAGTACTTC. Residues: CASSWNRYQDYEQYF.

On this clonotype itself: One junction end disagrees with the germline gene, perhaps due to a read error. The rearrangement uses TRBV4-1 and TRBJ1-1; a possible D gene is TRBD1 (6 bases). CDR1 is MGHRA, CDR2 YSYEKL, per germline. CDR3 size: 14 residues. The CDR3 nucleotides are TGCGCCAGCAGCCAAGGAGGGGGGCGGACTGAGGCTTTCTTT. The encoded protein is CASSQGGGRTEAFF.

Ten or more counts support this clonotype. The CDR3 is CASSPGQGRVHQPQHF. The DNA for the CDR3 is TGTGCCAGCAGTCCGGGACAGGGCCGTGTGCATCAGCCCCAGCATTTT. The genes are TRBV28 and TRBJ1-5, with 9 positions matching TRBD1. V lost 5 bases to trimming and J lost 5 bases; unmatched junction nucleotides: 10. Germline V gene sequence: CDR1 MDHEN, CDR2 SYDVKM. The CDR3 is made up of 16 amino acids. The full variable domain, in which reference TRBV28 and TRBJ1-5 provide the parts outside the CDR3, is DVKVTQSSRYLVKRTGEKVFLECVQDMDHENMFWYRQDPGLGLRLIYFSYDVKMKEKGDIPEGYSVSREKKERFSLILESASTNQTSMYLCASSPGQGRVHQPQHFGDGTRLSIL.

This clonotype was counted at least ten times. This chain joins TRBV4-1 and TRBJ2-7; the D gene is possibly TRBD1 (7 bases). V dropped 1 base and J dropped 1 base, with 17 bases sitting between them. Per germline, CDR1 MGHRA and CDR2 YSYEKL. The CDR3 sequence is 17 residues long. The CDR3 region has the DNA TGCGCCAGCAGCCAAGTTAAAGGGGGGACAGCATCCTACGAGCAGTACTTC. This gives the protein CASSQVKGGTASYEQYF.

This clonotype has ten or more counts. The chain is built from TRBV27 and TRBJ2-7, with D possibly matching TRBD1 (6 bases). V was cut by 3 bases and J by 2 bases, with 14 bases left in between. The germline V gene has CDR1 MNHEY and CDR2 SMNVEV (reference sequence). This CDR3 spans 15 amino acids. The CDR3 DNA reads TGTGCCAGCAGTTTTTCCGGGACACGTCCCTACGAGCAGTACTTC. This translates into CASSFSGTRPYEQYF.

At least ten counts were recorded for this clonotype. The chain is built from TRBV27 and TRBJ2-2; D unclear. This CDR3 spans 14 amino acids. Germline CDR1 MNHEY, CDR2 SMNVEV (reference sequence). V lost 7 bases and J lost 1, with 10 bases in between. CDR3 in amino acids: CASTDSLNTGELFF. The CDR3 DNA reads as TGTGCCAGCACCGACTCCCTGAACACCGGGGAGCTGTTTTTT.

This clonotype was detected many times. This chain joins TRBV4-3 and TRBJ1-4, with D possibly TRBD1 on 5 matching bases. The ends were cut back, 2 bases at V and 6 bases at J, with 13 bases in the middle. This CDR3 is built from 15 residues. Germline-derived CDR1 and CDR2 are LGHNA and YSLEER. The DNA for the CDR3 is TGCGCCAGCAGCCAACTGAGGGGAGGGGATGAAAAACTGTTTTTT. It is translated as CASSQLRGGDEKLFF.

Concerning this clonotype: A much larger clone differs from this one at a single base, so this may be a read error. The chain's CDR3 is CASSFRTSRGGTQYF. The CDR3 DNA reads TGTGCCAGCAGCTTCAGGACCTCCCGGGGAGGTACGCAGTATTTT. This chain connects TRBV5-6 to TRBJ2-3; tentatively, D is TRBD2 (6 bases). V was cut by 2 bases and J by 8 bases, with 18 bases left in between. This CDR3 region has 15 residues. From germline, CDR1 is SGHDT and CDR2 YYEEEE.